This TCR beta chain is drawn from a study of T cell responses to AZD1222 COVID-19 vaccine. Clones were read by immunoSEQ multiplex PCR, and TCRdb kept only the in-frame ones, dropping some. Here the sample spans roughly 130,000 clones, 91% being singletons. Notes on this clone: Its target is unknown.

CDR3 length: 13 residues. V lost 3 bases and J 9 bases, leaving 15 bases between the germline ends. Germline CDR1 is SGDLS and CDR2 is YYNGEE. Overall study findings and caveats: Targeting of unmutated variant regions was reportedly seen in nearly half of spike-specific TCRs. Females outnumbered males among donors, who were mostly white British; clonal diversity was possibly underestimated. Baseline testing showed seropositivity in only six or seven AZD1222 recipients. No day 14 peak samples; only post-peak repertoires were characterized.

The chain is built from TRBV9 and TRBJ1-2; D not resolved. The clonotype originates from an adult who received the MenACWY meningococcal vaccine as a control. This sample comprised peripheral blood, obtained 28 days after the second dose of the MenACWY control vaccine. The CDR3 DNA reads as TGTGCCAGCAGCGACCCAAGCGGGAGCAGCTACACCTTC. This codes for CASSDPSGSSYTF.